A selection of T cell receptor beta chains follows, all from one sample in a study of CD8+ T cells in alopecia areata. Sequencing was performed with immunoSEQ multiplex PCR; in TCRdb, only in-frame clones are kept and a portion is missing. In the table there are 150,000 to 200,000 clones, 50% to 60% of which are singletons. The sequencing here drew on CD4+ T cells sorted from blood, taken at week 0. The source is a human donor with alopecia areata. Each CDR3 is given with its conserved first and last residue. A D gene is named only where the DNA matches it firmly. Clone sizes are given selectively: once, few, many, or a class where the clone is expanded.

j_gene | abundance | d_gene | v_gene | CDR3nt | CDR3aa
TRBJ2-7 | . | TRBD1 | TRBV20-1 | TGCAGTGCTAGGTACAGGGGCGAGCAGTACTTC | CSARYRGEQYF
TRBJ1-1 | few | TRBD1 | TRBV6-6 | TGTGCCAGCAGACTAGGACAGGGGATTGGTGAAGCTTTCTTT | CASRLGQGIGEAFF
TRBJ1-5 | few | . | TRBV6-1 | TGTGCCAGCAATGCGGATAGCAATCAGCCCCAGCATTTT | CASNADSNQPQHF
TRBJ1-1 | once | TRBD1 | TRBV25-1 | TGTGCCAGCAGTGATCGACAGGGGAGGAACACTGAAGCTTTCTTT | CASSDRQGRNTEAFF
TRBJ2-3 | . | TRBD2 | TRBV9 | TGTGCCAGCAGCATCGGACTAGCGGCAGATACGCAGTATTTT | CASSIGLAADTQYF
TRBJ2-2 | . | TRBD2 | TRBV2 | TGTGCCTCCCACAGAGGCGCGGGAGGGAACACCGGGGAGCTGTTTTTT | CASHRGAGGNTGELFF
TRBJ2-5 | . | TRBD1 | TRBV7-9 | TGTGCCAGCAGCCCCGGACAGGGAGGGACCCAGTACTTC | CASSPGQGGTQYF
TRBJ2-5 | few | . | TRBV19 | TGTGCCAGTAGTATAGAGACAGGCCGAGAGACCCAGTACTTC | CASSIETGRETQYF
TRBJ2-7 | . | . | TRBV7-9 | TGTGCCAGCAGCGTCACCTACTACGAGCAGTACTTC | CASSVTYYEQYF
TRBJ2-4 | . | TRBD1 | TRBV6-5 | TGTGCCAGCAGTTACTCCTGGGACAGTAACATTCAGTACTTC | CASSYSWDSNIQYF
TRBJ2-7 | . | TRBD1 | TRBV15 | TGTGCCACCAGCAGAGAGATGGGTGGTAACCGGGACAGGGCCGCCTACGAGCAGTACTTC | CATSREMGGNRDRAAYEQYF
TRBJ2-7 | medium-sized | TRBD1 | TRBV30 | TGTGCCTGGAGTGAACGAGTGGGGACAGTCGGCCACGAGCAGTACTTC | CAWSERVGTVGHEQYF
TRBJ1-3 | few | . | TRBV7-9 | TGTGCCAGCAGCCCCCCGGGGGGGGAAGGAAACACCATATATTTT | CASSPPGGEGNTIYF
TRBJ2-5 | . | TRBD1 | TRBV6-5 | TGTGCCAGCAGTTACGCAGGGGGCCAAGAGACCCAGTACTTC | CASSYAGGQETQYF
TRBJ2-1 | . | . | TRBV29-1 | TGCAGCGTTGTATTGGTTGCCAATGAGCAGTTCTTC | CSVVLVANEQFF
TRBJ2-2 | . | . | TRBV9 | TGTGCCAGCAGCGTAGCTCCAGAGAACACCGGGGAGCTGTTTTTT | CASSVAPENTGELFF
TRBJ2-6 | . | . | TRBV4-1 | TGCGCCAGCAGCCAAGAGAGATACGGGGCCAACGTCCTGACTTTC | CASSQERYGANVLTF
TRBJ2-5 | . | . | TRBV29-1 | TGCAGCGTTGACAGAGGGGGAGCGGGGGAGACCCAGTACTTC | CSVDRGGAGETQYF
TRBJ1-5 | . | . | TRBV28 | TGTGCCAGCAGACGGTTTCGCTATAGCAATCAGCCCCAGCATTTT | CASRRFRYSNQPQHF
TRBJ1-1 | . | . | TRBV14 | TGTGCCAGCAGCCGTACAAAGGACAATGAAGCTTTCTTT | CASSRTKDNEAFF
TRBJ2-1 | few | TRBD2 | TRBV7-8 | TGTGCCAGCGCCGGAGCGGGGGGGCAGTTCTTC | CASAGAGGQFF
TRBJ1-2 | . | TRBD1 | TRBV27 | TGTGCCAGCAGTTCCCATGGACAGGGGGGAGATGGCTACACCTTC | CASSSHGQGGDGYTF